The 32 T cell receptor beta chains listed next were all sequenced from one sample in a study of cytomegalovirus exposure and HLA in healthy donors. PCR primers comprised 60 Vbeta and 13 Jbeta primers. The method was immunoSEQ multiplex PCR; TCRdb's version includes in-frame clones alone and lacks a portion of them. The sample holds under 200,000 clones, less than 85% seen once. The sample comprised PBMCs. These TCRs come from a man in his forties in good health and CMV-seronegative.

The CDR3 DNA follows: TGTGCCAGTAGTATTTCCGGGGGGCACTACAATGAGCAGTTCTTC. It yields the protein CASSISGGHYNEQFF. V and J are TRBV19 and TRBJ2-1; tentatively, D is TRBD2 (7 bases). CDR3 length: 15 amino acids. Germline values: CDR1 LNHDA, CDR2 SQIVND (reference sequence). V was shortened by 3 bases and J by 3 bases, with 12 bases between the two germline ends. The variable domain in full, completed from reference TRBV19 and TRBJ2-1, reads DGGITQSPKYLFRKEGQNVTLSCEQNLNHDAMYWYRQDPGQGLRLIYYSQIVNDFQKGDIAEGYSVSREKKESFPLTVTSAQKNPTAFYLCASSISGGHYNEQFFGPGTRLTVL.

The chain recombines TRBV2 with TRBJ1-5; 8 nucleotides match TRBD1. Per germline, CDR1 SNHLY and CDR2 FYNNEI. The CDR3 spans 17 residues. Unmatched junction bases numbered 15, after V lost 6 bases and J lost 5 bases. The DNA of the CDR3 is TGTGCCAGCAGAGGACAGGGCGGGGGAGTGGTGGATCAGCCCCAGCATTTT. Amino acid sequence: CASRGQGGGVVDQPQHF.

The V and J genes are TRBV30 and TRBJ2-2; 8 bases align to TRBD2. The V gene end was trimmed by 0 bases and the J gene end by 5 bases; junction bases not matched to a gene: 8. This CDR3 has 16 amino acids. Germline CDR1 and CDR2: GTSNPN and SVGIG (reference sequence). CDR3 DNA: TGTGCCTGGAGTGTACTGGCGGGAGGTTGGACCGGGGAGCTGTTTTTT. Translated, it gives CAWSVLAGGWTGELFF.

The chain couples TRBV4-3 to TRBJ1-2; D might be TRBD1 (6 bases). The CDR3 extends over 14 amino acids. Trimming pared 0 bases from V and 5 bases from J, leaving 10 bases between. From germline, CDR1 is LGHNA and CDR2 YSLEER. CDR3 coding DNA: TGCGCCAGCAGCCAAGACTCAGGGGTGTATGGCTACACCTTC. This codes for CASSQDSGVYGYTF.

The chain links TRBV13 to TRBJ1-1; a possible D gene is TRBD1 (5 bases). The germline V gene encodes CDR1 PRHDT and CDR2 FYEKMQ (reference sequence). The CDR3 is 15 residues long. V was trimmed by 0 bases and J by 4 bases, leaving 12 bases between them. DNA for the CDR3: TGTGCCAGCAGCTTAGGCCTAAGCGGGGGCACTGAAGCTTTCTTT. This sequence encodes CASSLGLSGGTEAFF.

The chain carries TRBV27 and TRBJ1-2; D remains unclear. The CDR3 runs to 13 residues. Germline CDR1 reads MNHEY; CDR2 reads SMNVEV (reference sequence). The V gene lost 5 bases and the J gene lost 3 bases, with 10 bases spanning the gap. The CDR3 loop is CASSIREDYGYTF. The CDR3, as DNA: TGTGCCAGCAGTATCCGGGAGGACTATGGCTACACCTTC.

The chain employs TRBV7-2 and TRBJ1-4; perhaps TRBD1 as D (5 bases). V was clipped by 6 bases and J by 8 bases, with 10 bases between them. Germline lookup yields CDR1 SGHTA and CDR2 FQGNSA. The CDR3 loop spans 12 amino acids. CDR3 protein: CASSFGGEKLFF. In DNA, the CDR3 is TGTGCCAGCAGTTTCGGGGGGGAAAAACTGTTTTTT.

The CDR3 spells CASSLRRRSSGANVLTF. In nucleotides, the CDR3 is TGTGCCAGCAGCTTAAGACGGCGGAGCTCTGGGGCCAACGTCCTGACTTTC. This rearrangement joins TRBV7-2 to TRBJ2-6; D is uncertain. Trimming stripped 2 bases from V and 0 bases from J, with 11 bases between. Germline-derived CDR1 and CDR2 are SGHTA and FQGNSA. The CDR3 has 17 amino acids.

A note on this clone: The junction and the germline gene differ at one end; a read error may be behind it. V and J are TRBV7-9 and TRBJ1-2, with 8 bases fitting TRBD1. This CDR3 has 18 residues. Per the germline V gene, CDR1 is SEHNR and CDR2 is FQNEAQ (reference sequence). Here the CDR3 reads CSSSSRTGRSLVGYGYTF. DNA for the CDR3: TGTTCCAGCAGCTCCCGGACAGGGAGGTCCCTAGTCGGCTATGGCTACACCTTC. The complete variable domain, with remaining parts taken from reference TRBV7-9 and TRBJ1-2, reads DTGVSQNPRHKITKRGQNVTFRCDPISEHNRLYWYRQTLGQGPEFLTYFQNEAQLEKSRLLSDRFSAERPKGSFSTLEIQRTEQGDSAMYLCSSSSRTGRSLVGYGYTFGSGTRLTVV.

This clone was found a few times. This chain joins TRBV7-2 and TRBJ2-5, with D possibly TRBD2 on 5 matching bases. Germline V gene data show CDR1 as SGHTA and CDR2 as FQGNSA. The CDR3 has 14 amino acids. Trimming left V 5 bases short and J 4 bases short, with 14 bases between. CDR3 coding DNA: TGTGCCAGCAGCGCCGGGAACCGAGGAGAGACCCAGTACTTC. It yields the protein CASSAGNRGETQYF.

The rearrangement uses TRBV2 and TRBJ2-5; D is unresolved. Germline V gene sequence: CDR1 SNHLY, CDR2 FYNNEI. The CDR3 has 13 residues. V lost 3 bases, J lost 4 bases, and 9 bases lay in between. The CDR3 protein is CASSEVWAETQYF. The CDR3 DNA is TGTGCCAGCAGTGAGGTTTGGGCAGAGACCCAGTACTTC.

CDR3 coding DNA: TGTGCCAGTAGTATAGTAACAGGATACAATGAGCAGTTCTTC. This sequence encodes CASSIVTGYNEQFF. The rearrangement uses TRBV19 and TRBJ2-1; maybe TRBD1 (5 bases). CDR3 length: 14 residues. The V gene's germline CDR1 is LNHDA and CDR2 SQIVND (reference sequence). V lost 1 base and J lost 4, with 8 bases in between.

In this sample, this clone turned up once. The chain recombines TRBV27 with TRBJ2-1; D possibly corresponds to TRBD1 (5 bases). The CDR3 is 14 residues long. CDR1 is MNHEY, CDR2 SMNVEV, per germline (reference sequence). The germline V and J ends were trimmed by 7 bases and 3 bases, with 13 bases remaining between them. CDR3 residues: CASTRAGNYNEQFF. In DNA form, the CDR3 reads TGTGCCAGCACCAGGGCAGGGAACTACAATGAGCAGTTCTTC.

The rearrangement uses TRBV2 and TRBJ2-5; the match to TRBD1 covers 7 bases. Looked up from germline, CDR1 is SNHLY and CDR2 is FYNNEI. Losses at the gene ends were 7 bases for V and 4 bases for J; bases not matched to a gene: 9. The CDR3 totals 14 residues. CDR3 protein: CASTLYRGGETQYF. The DNA of the CDR3 is TGTGCCAGCACCCTATACAGGGGTGGAGAGACCCAGTACTTC.

This clone was counted only a few times. This sequence joins TRBV11-3 and TRBJ2-7, with D possibly being TRBD2 (6 bases). The CDR3 loop spans 15 amino acids. V lost 5 bases and J 0 bases, leaving 14 bases between the germline ends. Germline V gives CDR1 SGHNT, CDR2 YENEEA. CDR3 amino acids: CASSRDSSTSYEQYF. CDR3 nucleotide sequence: TGTGCCAGCAGCCGGGACTCCTCTACCTCCTACGAGCAGTACTTC.

In its sample, this clone was seen once. The rearrangement links TRBV18 to TRBJ2-7; 8 nucleotides match TRBD1. The CDR3 sequence is 16 residues long. J was trimmed by 3 bases and V by 4 bases; bases with no gene match: 11. CDR1 and CDR2 (germline): KGHSH, LQKENI. The DNA of the CDR3 is TGTGCCAGCTCACGCCCGGGGACAGGCACAATCTACGAGCAGTACTTC. Its translation: CASSRPGTGTIYEQYF. The full variable domain, in which reference TRBV18 and TRBJ2-7 provide the parts outside the CDR3, is NAGVMQNPRHLVRRRGQEARLRCSPMKGHSHVYWYRQLPEEGLKFMVYLQKENIIDESGMPKERFSAEFPKEGPSILRIQQVVRGDSAAYFCASSRPGTGTIYEQYFGPGTRLTVT.

The chain employs TRBV4-3 and TRBJ1-1, with D possibly matching TRBD1 (5 bases). CDR3 length: 14 residues. The germline CDR1 and CDR2 sequences are LGHNA and YSLEER. V gave up 4 bases and J gave up 4 bases, with 13 bases separating them. Written as DNA, the CDR3 is TGCGCCAGCAGCCCCAGGGCCATTGGCACTGAAGCTTTCTTT. Protein product: CASSPRAIGTEAFF.

The CDR3 spells CASSPLAGGPGETQYF. CDR3 nucleotides: TGTGCCAGCTCACCCCTAGCGGGGGGGCCAGGGGAGACCCAGTACTTC. The chain links TRBV18 to TRBJ2-5; 12 bases line up with TRBD2. CDR3 length equals 16 residues. V was pared by 3 bases and J by 5 bases, with 7 bases of the junction left unmatched. Germline V lookup: CDR1 KGHSH, CDR2 LQKENI.

This chain joins TRBV9 and TRBJ2-5; TRBD2 aligns across 9 bases. Germline trimming cut 0 bases from V and 4 bases from J; bases unmatched to any gene: 7. Germline CDR1 reads SGDLS; CDR2 reads YYNGEE. CDR3 length equals 16 residues. The CDR3, as DNA: TGTGCCAGCAGCGTAGGGGGCGGGAGGGCCCCAGAGACCCAGTACTTC. As protein: CASSVGGGRAPETQYF.

The chain recombines TRBV11-2 with TRBJ2-7; the D gene is possibly TRBD2 (6 bases). The V end lost 4 bases, the J end lost 0 bases, and 10 bases lay between the germline ends. The germline V gene encodes CDR1 SGHAT and CDR2 FQNNGV. The CDR3 is 14 amino acids. The CDR3 loop reads CASSSTDYSYEQYF. CDR3 DNA sequence: TGTGCCAGCAGCTCCACGGACTACTCCTACGAGCAGTACTTC.

The sample holds a few counts of this clone. This chain joins TRBV7-2 and TRBJ2-2; 14 bases align to TRBD2. V was clipped by 0 bases and J by 5 bases; unmatched bases: 5. The CDR3 is 18 residues long. CDR1 is SGHTA and CDR2 is FQGNSA in the germline V gene. Here the CDR3 DNA reads TGTGCCAGCAGCTTAGCGCGACTAGCGGGGGGGCCTACCGGGGAGCTGTTTTTT. Residues: CASSLARLAGGPTGELFF. Complete variable domain (other parts from reference TRBV7-2 and TRBJ2-2): GAGVSQSPSNKVTEKGKDVELRCDPISGHTALYWYRQSLGQGLEFLIYFQGNSAPDKSGLPSDRFSAERTGGSVSTLTIQRTQQEDSAVYLCASSLARLAGGPTGELFFGEGSRLTVL.

V gene TRBV7-2 combines with J gene TRBJ1-1; D unresolved. V gave up 5 bases and J gave up 5 bases, with 15 bases separating them. Germline V gene lookup returns CDR1 SGHTA and CDR2 FQGNSA. The CDR3 length is 14 residues. CDR3: CASSAGRGRTEAFF. For the CDR3, the DNA is TGTGCCAGCAGCGCCGGGAGAGGGCGGACTGAAGCTTTCTTT.

The rearrangement joins TRBV18 to TRBJ1-2; D might be TRBD1 (5 bases). V lost 3 bases and J 4 bases, leaving 12 bases between the germline ends. Germline CDR1 and CDR2: KGHSH and LQKENI. There are 14 residues in the CDR3. CDR3 sequence: CASSPAGPGYGYTF. CDR3 nucleotide sequence: TGTGCCAGCTCACCCGCAGGGCCCGGCTATGGCTACACCTTC. The entire variable domain, with the rest obtained from reference TRBV18 and TRBJ1-2, is as follows: NAGVMQNPRHLVRRRGQEARLRCSPMKGHSHVYWYRQLPEEGLKFMVYLQKENIIDESGMPKERFSAEFPKEGPSILRIQQVVRGDSAAYFCASSPAGPGYGYTFGSGTRLTVV.

The J gene is TRBJ2-7, the V gene TRBV5-1, with TRBD1 matching over 7 bases. Germline V gives CDR1 SGHRS, CDR2 YFSETQ. V lost 4 bases and J lost 2; bases outside the gene matches: 3. The CDR3 totals 13 residues. CDR3 residues: CASSRGQAYEQYF. CDR3 in DNA: TGCGCCAGCAGCCGCGGACAGGCCTACGAGCAGTACTTC.

The chain is built from TRBV4-3 and TRBJ2-7; D not resolved. Trimming pared 0 bases from V and 3 bases from J, leaving 12 bases between. This CDR3 has 15 amino acids. Germline CDR1 reads LGHNA; CDR2 reads YSLEER. CDR3 sequence: CASSQDQERFYEQYF. The CDR3 DNA is TGCGCCAGCAGCCAAGATCAAGAACGGTTCTACGAGCAGTACTTC.

The J gene is TRBJ2-1, the V gene TRBV2; TRBD1 is a possible D gene (5 bases). CDR3 length: 13 residues. Germline CDR1 reads SNHLY; CDR2 reads FYNNEI. Trimming took off 2 bases at V and 9 bases at J, with 11 bases between the two ends. The CDR3 nucleotides are TGTGCCAGCAGTGAACAGACCCAGGGTGAGCAGTTCTTC. Protein product: CASSEQTQGEQFF.

The chain combines TRBV29-1 with TRBJ1-2; D is undetermined. Germline V gene data show CDR1 as SQVTM and CDR2 as ANQGSEA. The CDR3 is made up of 14 amino acids. V dropped 0 bases and J dropped 0 bases, with 8 bases sitting between them. Here the CDR3 DNA reads TGCAGCGTTGAAGAGAGACTAGCTAACTATGGCTACACCTTC. Its translation: CSVEERLANYGYTF. Full variable domain (remainder filled in from reference TRBV29-1 and TRBJ1-2): SAVISQKPSRDICQRGTSLTIQCQVDSQVTMMFWYRQQPGQSLTLIATANQGSEATYESGFVIDKFPISRPNLTFSTLTVSNMSPEDSSIYLCSVEERLANYGYTFGSGTRLTVV.

The chain carries TRBV6-1 and TRBJ2-5, with 12 bases aligning to TRBD2. Losses at the gene ends were 7 bases for V and 0 bases for J; bases not matched to a gene: 3. CDR3 length equals 15 residues. Germline V gene lookup returns CDR1 MNHNS and CDR2 SASEGT. Here the CDR3 reads CASTRLAGDQETQYF. The CDR3 region has the DNA TGTGCCAGCACACGACTAGCGGGGGACCAAGAGACCCAGTACTTC.

V and J are TRBV15 and TRBJ1-3, with no clear D. The CDR3 consists of 17 residues. CDR1 and CDR2 (germline): LNHNV, YYDKDF (reference sequence). The V end was cut by 0 bases, the J end by 0 bases, with 12 bases between. CDR3 region: CATSRDGSGSSGNTIYF. Here the CDR3 DNA reads TGTGCCACCAGCAGAGATGGCAGTGGTTCCTCTGGAAACACCATATATTTT.

The rearrangement links TRBV7-2 to TRBJ2-7; D is possibly TRBD2 (5 bases). The V end was cut by 5 bases, the J end by 4 bases, with 18 bases between. The CDR3 loop spans 15 amino acids. Germline assignment: CDR1 SGHTA and CDR2 FQGNSA. The CDR3 region is CASSPERGFHYEQYF. The DNA for the CDR3 is TGTGCCAGCAGCCCCGAAAGAGGGTTCCATTACGAGCAGTACTTC.

The rearrangement uses TRBV15 and TRBJ2-1; tentatively, D is TRBD2 (6 bases). The V end was cut by 4 bases, the J end by 0 bases, with 13 bases between. The CDR3 covers 16 residues. Germline CDR1 and CDR2: LNHNV and YYDKDF (reference sequence). DNA of the CDR3: TGTGCCACCAGCAACACCGTGACTAGCTCCTACAATGAGCAGTTCTTC. Amino acid sequence: CATSNTVTSSYNEQFF.

This chain connects TRBV12-5 to TRBJ1-6, with D tentatively TRBD1 (6 bases). Germline CDR1 reads LGHNT; CDR2 reads FRNRAP. This CDR3 contains 14 residues. Trimming stripped 2 bases from V and 6 bases from J, with 8 bases between. The CDR3 bases are TGTGCTAGTGGTTTGACAGGGTCTAATTCACCCCTCCACTTT. Protein: CASGLTGSNSPLHF. Combining the CDR3 with reference TRBV12-5 and TRBJ1-6 gives the whole variable domain DARVTQTPRHKVTEMGQEVTMRCQPILGHNTVFWYRQTMMQGLELLAYFRNRAPLDDSGMPKDRFSAEMPDATLATLKIQPSEPRDSAVYFCASGLTGSNSPLHFGNGTRLTVT.